This T cell receptor (beta chain) was identified during a study of T cell responses to AZD1222 COVID-19 vaccine. Points from the study as a whole: Reports say nearly half of spike-specific TCRs go after unmutated variant regions. Baseline testing showed seropositivity in only five to seven AZD1222 recipients. The donor cohort was predominantly white British with a female majority, and clonal diversity may have been underestimated.

As concerns this clone: The antigen is undetermined.

This CDR3 contains 15 residues. V gave up 6 bases and J gave up 3 bases; unmatched junction bases: 7. Germline-derived CDR1 and CDR2 are MNHEY and SVGAGI. Method: immunoSEQ multiplex PCR; TCRdb's copy keeps in-frame clones and lacks some. There are around 69,000 clones in the sample; around nine tenths occur only once, and roughly 11% lies in the top ten. The chain combines TRBV6-5 with TRBJ2-2; 7 nucleotides match TRBD1. This sequence was found in an adult in good health. Sample: peripheral blood, taken on day 0 of AZD1222 vaccination. CDR3 loop: CASRHRDRYTGELFF. In DNA, the CDR3 is TGTGCCAGCAGACACCGGGACAGATACACCGGGGAGCTGTTTTTT.